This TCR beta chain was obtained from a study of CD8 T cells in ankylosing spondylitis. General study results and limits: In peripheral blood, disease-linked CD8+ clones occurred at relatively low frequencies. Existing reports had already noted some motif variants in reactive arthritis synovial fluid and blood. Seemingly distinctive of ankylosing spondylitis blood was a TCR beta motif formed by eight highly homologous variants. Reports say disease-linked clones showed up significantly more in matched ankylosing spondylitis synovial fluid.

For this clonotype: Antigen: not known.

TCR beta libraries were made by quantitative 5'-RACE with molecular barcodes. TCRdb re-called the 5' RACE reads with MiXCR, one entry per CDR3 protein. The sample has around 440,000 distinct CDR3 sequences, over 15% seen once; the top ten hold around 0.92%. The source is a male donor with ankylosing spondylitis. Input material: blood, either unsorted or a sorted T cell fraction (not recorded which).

CDR3 region: CASSLATSGAYNEQFF. CDR3 bases: TGCGCCAGCAGCTTGGCCACTAGCGGGGCCTACAATGAGCAGTTCTTC. V usage is TRBV5-1 and J usage is TRBJ2-1, with TRBD2 matching over 10 bases. This CDR3 has 16 residues. V gave up 0 bases and J gave up 2 bases; unmatched junction bases: 2. The germline CDR1 and CDR2 sequences are SGHRS and YFSETQ.